Shown below are 5 T cell receptor beta chains from a single sample sequenced in a study of metastatic and nonmetastatic thyroid tumors. All patients reached thyroid surgery having received no treatment beforehand. Through MiXCR, TCRdb re-clonotyped the PCR reads. The sample holds about 30,000 clones; 23% are singletons and the top ten take more than 2%. Sequencing used blood. These receptors all stem from a female donor with papillary thyroid cancer or a benign thyroid nodule (not recorded which). Some clones in this sample may be carry-over from other donors' samples.

Concerning this clone: Germline is not matched at one junction end, which may reflect a read error. The rearrangement joins TRBV6-2 or TRBV6-3 to TRBJ2-1; tentative D call: TRBD2 (5 bases). CDR1 is MNHEY and CDR2 is SVGEGT in the germline V gene. CDR3 length equals 14 residues. CDR3 sequence (DNA): TGTGCCAGCTACACATACGAGGCTAGCAATGAGAAGTTCTTC. Its translation is CASYTYEASNEKFF.

Of note for this clone: This may be a read error, as it is one base from a much larger clone. The V gene is TRBV19, the J gene TRBJ1-1; D is perhaps TRBD1 (5 bases). The CDR3 covers 16 residues. CDR1 and CDR2 (germline): LNHDA, SQIVND (reference sequence). Here the CDR3 DNA reads TGTGCCAGTAGTCGGCGGAGAGGGGCGACTAACACTGAAGCTTCCTTT. It translates to CASSRRRGATNTEASF.

In its sample, this clone ranks as medium-sized. The chain joins TRBV6-1 to TRBJ2-1; D may be TRBD2 (5 bases). V gave up 1 base and J gave up 0 bases, with 10 bases separating them. Germline V gene lookup returns CDR1 MNHNS and CDR2 SASEGT. The CDR3 is made up of 16 amino acids. CDR3 coding DNA: TGTGCCAGCAGTGAAGTAGCGTCCAGCTCCTACAATGAGCAGTTCTTC. Translation: CASSEVASSSYNEQFF.

This clone was seen ten or more times. This rearrangement joins TRBV3-1 to TRBJ2-2; 7 nucleotides agree with TRBD1. CDR3 length: 12 residues. Trimming took 11 bases from V and 4 from J; bases not matched to a gene: 4. Germline CDR1 is LGHDT and CDR2 is YNNKEL (reference sequence). As DNA, the CDR3 is TGTGCCCCGACAGGGCTCACCGGGGAGCTGTTTTTT. Translating gives CAPTGLTGELFF.

This clone appeared many times. This rearrangement joins TRBV28 to TRBJ2-7; no firm D call. Per the germline V gene, CDR1 is MDHEN and CDR2 is SYDVKM. V lost 5 bases, J lost 7 bases, and 9 bases lay in between. The CDR3 extends over 11 amino acids. The CDR3 DNA sequence: TGTGCCAGCAGTGAGGCACGGGAGCAGTACTTC. This sequence encodes CASSEAREQYF.